These 14 T cell receptor beta chains originate from one sample sequenced in a study of T cells after yellow fever vaccination. TCRdb re-called the 5' RACE reads with MiXCR, one entry per CDR3 protein. Among fewer than 450,000 distinct CDR3 sequences, roughly 7.5% were seen once, and the ten largest hold 17%. Sequenced material: PBMCs, taken more than 35 days after the first yellow fever vaccination. These receptors came from a man younger than 35 who received the YFV17D yellow fever vaccine.

The chain is built from TRBV12-3 or TRBV12-4 and TRBJ2-3; 7 bases are a match to TRBD2. The J segment lost 2 bases and the V segment lost 0 bases, leaving 2 bases of the junction unmatched. This CDR3 contains 15 residues. Written as DNA, the CDR3 is TGTGCCAGCAGTTTAGCTAGCGGGCTCACAGATACGCAGTATTTT. Translation gives CASSLASGLTDTQYF.

In this sample, this clonotype turned up a few times. The chain combines TRBV28 with TRBJ1-5; D remains ambiguous. Trimming took off 7 bases at V and 6 bases at J, with 19 bases between the two ends. This CDR3 spans 15 amino acids. Looked up from germline, CDR1 is MDHEN and CDR2 is SYDVKM. CDR3 sequence: CASISRAGSGQPQHF. The CDR3 DNA reads as TGTGCCAGCATCAGTAGAGCTGGGTCTGGTCAGCCCCAGCATTTT.

The chain has TRBV21-1 and TRBJ1-1. TRBV21-1 is reported as a pseudogene. The CDR3 consists of 13 residues. The CDR3, as DNA: TGTGCCAGCATTTACCGGGCGGGCACTGAAGCTTTCTTT. The encoded protein is CASIYRAGTEAFF.

This clonotype was observed a handful of times. The chain recombines TRBV5-1 with TRBJ2-1; 9 bases align to TRBD2. CDR3 length: 17 residues. Germline lookup yields CDR1 SGHRS and CDR2 YFSETQ. Germline trimming cut 4 bases from V and 2 bases from J; bases unmatched to any gene: 10. CDR3 bases: TGCGCCAGCAGCCGGGGATTAGCGGGGGCGACCTACAATGAGCAGTTCTTC. Translated: CASSRGLAGATYNEQFF.

This clonotype was counted a few times. The chain has TRBV12-3 or TRBV12-4 and TRBJ1-1; a weak D match, TRBD1 (5 bases). The CDR3 covers 14 residues. Between the trimmed V and J ends, which lost 5 bases and 8 bases, there was a span of 18 bases. CDR3 in amino acids: CASSPIQVAREAFF. In DNA form, the CDR3 reads TGTGCCAGCAGTCCTATACAGGTGGCAAGAGAAGCTTTCTTT.

Concerning this clonotype: Lacking the conserved final phenylalanine or tryptophan, this CDR3 likely reflects a read error. The DNA is omitted, as the CDR3 cannot be located on it reliably, and the CDR3 follows TCRdb's listing. The gene calls are TRBV14 and TRBJ2-7; TRBD1, the table's D call, lacks a check against the DNA. The CDR3 extends over 13 residues, inclusive of both ends. Germline values: CDR1 SGHDN, CDR2 FVKESK. The CDR3 is CASSQVSAGALYY.

The chain uses TRBV5-1 and TRBJ2-5; 8 nucleotides line up with TRBD1. From germline, CDR1 is SGHRS and CDR2 YFSETQ. V lost 5 bases, J lost 3 bases, and 15 bases stayed unmatched. The CDR3 contains 17 residues. The chain's CDR3 is CASRSGFRDRYEETQYF. In nucleotides, the CDR3 is TGCGCCAGCAGGTCCGGCTTCCGGGACAGGTATGAAGAGACCCAGTACTTC.

The chain has TRBV10-3 and TRBJ2-5, with D possibly matching TRBD2 (6 bases). The V end was cut by 5 bases, the J end by 2 bases, with 15 bases between. The length of the CDR3 is 15 residues. CDR1 ENHRY and CDR2 SYGVKD come from the germline V gene. CDR3 DNA: TGTGCCATCAGTCTCGGGACTTCGTTGCAAGAGACCCAGTACTTC. It codes for CAISLGTSLQETQYF.

This clonotype appeared many times. The J gene is TRBJ2-3, the V gene TRBV12-3 or TRBV12-4, with 9 nucleotides matching TRBD2. The CDR3 covers 15 residues. Germline trimming cut 4 bases from V and 1 base from J; bases unmatched to any gene: 3. DNA of the CDR3: TGTGCCAGCAGTTCAGTAGCGGGGGGCACAGATACGCAGTATTTT. Translating gives CASSSVAGGTDTQYF.

This clonotype was counted between two and nine times. This sequence joins TRBV7-6 and TRBJ2-3; D is perhaps TRBD2 (6 bases). With 3 bases removed from V and 5 bases from J, the gap between germline ends came to 12 bases. CDR1 and CDR2 from the germline V gene are SGHVS and FNYEAQ. There are 14 residues in the CDR3. This CDR3 reads CASSFSGRGDTQYF. The CDR3 coding sequence is TGTGCCAGCAGCTTTAGTGGGCGGGGAGATACGCAGTATTTT.

This clonotype was seen many times. The genes are TRBV9 and TRBJ2-3; the D gene is possibly TRBD1 (6 bases). In germline, CDR1 is SGDLS, CDR2 YYNGEE. V lost 3 bases to trimming and J lost 5 bases, with 19 bases between them. CDR3 length equals 16 residues. CDR3 loop: CASSDPRTALGDTQYF. Written as DNA, the CDR3 is TGTGCCAGCAGCGACCCCAGGACAGCCCTGGGAGATACGCAGTATTTT.

This chain joins TRBV5-1 and TRBJ2-2; D not resolved. Germline CDR1 and CDR2: SGHRS and YFSETQ. V was shortened by 4 bases and J by 6 bases, with 13 bases between the two germline ends. The CDR3 runs 14 residues. The CDR3 DNA follows: TGCGCCAGCAGCCCGGTCAGTGGACCCGGGGAGCTGTTTTTT. It specifies CASSPVSGPGELFF. The full variable domain, its missing parts supplied by reference TRBV5-1 and TRBJ2-2, is KAGVTQTPRYLIKTRGQQVTLSCSPISGHRSVSWYQQTPGQGLQFLFEYFSETQRNKGNFPGRFSGRQFSNSRSEMNVSTLELGDSALYLCASSPVSGPGELFFGEGSRLTVL.

CDR3 residues: CASSLGGQDRNIQYF. CDR3 coding DNA: TGTGCCAGCAGCTTAGGGGGGCAGGATCGAAACATTCAGTACTTC. The chain is built from TRBV7-9 and TRBJ2-4; D may be TRBD1 (6 bases). Trimming left V 1 base short and J 6 bases short, with 13 bases between. The CDR3 length is 15 residues. Germline assignment: CDR1 SEHNR and CDR2 FQNEAQ (reference sequence).

The J gene is TRBJ2-3, the V gene TRBV6-1; D possibly uses TRBD1 or TRBD2 (5 bases each). Trimming pared 6 bases from V and 0 bases from J, leaving 13 bases between. Germline assignment: CDR1 MNHNS and CDR2 SASEGT. The CDR3 runs to 15 residues. The CDR3 is CASSRDVPSTDTQYF. DNA of the CDR3: TGTGCCAGCAGCCGGGACGTGCCTAGCACAGATACGCAGTATTTT.